The present T cell receptor beta chain was sequenced within a study of beta chain features in type 1 diabetes. Study information: Age, gender, cell numbers and subset yield matched between patients and controls.

The isolated RNA, all of it, was reverse transcribed, so expressed TCRB transcripts were what got sequenced. Method: immunoSEQ multiplex PCR; TCRdb's copy keeps in-frame clones and lacks some. The sample lists 450,000 to 550,000 clones, about 32% occurring once. Naive, central memory, regulatory and stem cell-like memory cells within the CD4+ compartment were sorted using CD45RO/CCR7/CD25/CD127/CD95/CD27. The TCR was taken from a man younger than 35 in good health. The sequenced material came from naive CD4+ T cells from blood.

The CDR3, as DNA: TGTGCCAGCAGCTTCTGGACAGGGAGAGGCGAGCAGTACTTC. The encoded protein is CASSFWTGRGEQYF. V and J are TRBV7-2 and TRBJ2-7; TRBD1 aligns across 8 bases. J was trimmed by 6 bases and V by 3 bases; bases with no gene match: 7. The CDR3 sequence is 14 residues long. Germline assignment: CDR1 SGHTA and CDR2 FQGNSA.